The 17 T cell receptor beta chains below were found in one sample sequenced in a study of human T cells and chemical hapten exposure. TCRdb redid the calling of the 5' RACE reads with MiXCR, one entry per CDR3 protein. Found here are around 80,000 distinct CDR3 sequences, approximately 16% of them singletons; the top ten hold approximately 6.2%. It was unfractionated whole blood from which total RNA was extracted. Source of these receptors: a female donor in good health.

This clonotype appeared a few times. The chain carries TRBV5-1 and TRBJ2-7; tentatively, D is TRBD1 or TRBD2 (7 bases each). V lost 5 bases, J lost 0 bases, and 18 bases lay in between. Germline assignment: CDR1 SGHRS and CDR2 YFSETQ. The CDR3 is 16 residues long. As DNA, the CDR3 is TGCGCCAGCAGTCCTCACGGGGGGACAGCCTCCTACGAGCAGTACTTC. Translated: CASSPHGGTASYEQYF.

The V and J genes are TRBV7-8 and TRBJ2-3; TRBD1 aligns across 8 bases. The CDR3 spans 14 residues. Unmatched junction bases numbered 9, after V lost 8 bases and J lost 5 bases. From germline, CDR1 is SGHVS and CDR2 FQNEAQ. CDR3 sequence: CASQLDRVLDTQYF. CDR3 bases: TGTGCCAGCCAGCTGGACAGGGTGTTAGATACGCAGTATTTT.

This clonotype was seen ten or more times. This chain uses TRBV28 with TRBJ1-1, with D tentatively TRBD1 (6 bases). V was cut by 6 bases and J by 7 bases, with 24 bases left in between. Per germline, CDR1 MDHEN and CDR2 SYDVKM. This CDR3 has 16 residues. CDR3 coding DNA: TGTGCCAGCAGCCATTACGGGGGGGCCAGGGGAGGTGAAGCTTTCTTT. The encoded protein is CASSHYGGARGGEAFF.

The genes are TRBV2 and TRBJ1-3, with unresolved D. The V gene's germline CDR1 is SNHLY and CDR2 FYNNEI. The ends were cut back, 3 bases at V and 3 bases at J, with 6 bases in the middle. The CDR3 is 13 amino acids. Here the CDR3 reads CASSEEGGNTIYF. The CDR3 DNA sequence: TGTGCCAGCAGTGAGGAAGGTGGAAACACCATATATTTT.

The chain links TRBV12-3 or TRBV12-4 to TRBJ1-5, with D tentatively TRBD1 (6 bases). This CDR3 is built from 12 residues. Trimming removed 6 bases at V and 4 bases at J, with 7 bases between. The CDR3, as DNA: TGTGCCAGCAGACAGGGAAATCAGCCCCAGCATTTT. Protein sequence: CASRQGNQPQHF.

This clonotype was observed a handful of times. V gene TRBV10-3 combines with J gene TRBJ2-7; 8 positions agree with TRBD1. Per germline, CDR1 ENHRY and CDR2 SYGVKD. The CDR3 loop spans 14 amino acids. The V gene end was trimmed by 2 bases and the J gene end by 3 bases; junction bases not matched to a gene: 3. CDR3 amino acids: CAISELGQGYEQYF. For the CDR3, the DNA is TGTGCCATCAGTGAGCTTGGACAGGGCTACGAGCAGTACTTC.

V is TRBV12-3 or TRBV12-4 and J is TRBJ2-1, with D uncertain. V was trimmed by 1 base and J by 3 bases, leaving 13 bases between them. The CDR3 length is 16 residues. CDR3 sequence (DNA): TGTGCCAGCAGTTTAGGAGGACCGACTCTCTACAATGAGCAGTTCTTC. Translation: CASSLGGPTLYNEQFF.

This clonotype was recorded once. The junction and the germline gene differ at one end; a read error may be behind it. V gene TRBV5-6 combines with J gene TRBJ2-7, with D perhaps assigned TRBD1 or TRBD2 (5 bases each). The CDR3 is made up of 13 amino acids. Looked up from germline, CDR1 is SGHDT and CDR2 is YYEEEE. The DNA of the CDR3 is TGTACCAGCAGCTCCGGGACCCACTACGAGCAGTACTTC. Translated: CTSSSGTHYEQYF.

This rearrangement joins TRBV6-2 or TRBV6-3 to TRBJ1-1, with D hard to call. In germline, CDR1 is MNHEY, CDR2 SVGEGT. V lost 2 bases, J lost 3 bases, and 13 bases lay in between. The CDR3 length is 15 residues. The CDR3 loop reads CASSYSPSLDTEAFF. CDR3 coding DNA: TGTGCCAGCAGTTACAGTCCCAGCTTGGACACTGAAGCTTTCTTT.

At least ten counts were recorded for this clonotype. The chain uses TRBV11-2 and TRBJ2-7, with D unresolved. The germline V and J ends were trimmed by 0 bases and 6 bases, with 6 bases remaining between them. The germline V gene encodes CDR1 SGHAT and CDR2 FQNNGV. This CDR3 comprises 12 residues. CDR3 residues: CASSLDLAEQYF. CDR3 DNA sequence: TGTGCCAGCAGCTTAGATTTAGCCGAGCAGTACTTC.

The genes are TRBV3-1 and TRBJ2-4; D is unclear. Deletions cut 3 bases from V and 8 bases from J, with 11 bases between. CDR1 is LGHDT, CDR2 YNNKEL, per germline (reference sequence). The CDR3 is 13 residues long. This CDR3 is CASSQPGGDIQYF. The CDR3 DNA reads TGTGCCAGCAGCCAGCCAGGCGGAGACATTCAGTACTTC. The full variable domain, completed using reference TRBV3-1 and TRBJ2-4, is DTAVSQTPKYLVTQMGNDKSIKCEQNLGHDTMYWYKQDSKKFLKIMFSYNNKELIINETVPNRFSPKSPDKAHLNLHINSLELGDSAVYFCASSQPGGDIQYFGAGTRLSVL.

The rearrangement uses TRBV2 and TRBJ1-1; possible D gene TRBD1, 6 bases. Germline CDR1 SNHLY, CDR2 FYNNEI. With 8 bases removed from V and 4 bases from J, the gap between germline ends came to 14 bases. This CDR3 contains 13 residues. The CDR3 DNA reads TGTGCCAGCGCGAGAGGGGGGATCACTGAAGCTTTCTTT. Encoded protein: CASARGGITEAFF.

This clonotype has only a few counts. This chain uses TRBV7-8 with TRBJ1-6; possible D gene TRBD1, 5 bases. Deletions cut 7 bases from V and 4 bases from J, with 11 bases between. Germline loops: CDR1 SGHVS, CDR2 FQNEAQ. The CDR3 totals 14 residues. In DNA form, the CDR3 reads TGTGCCAGCATCCCGGGGGGGTATAATTCACCCCTCCACTTT. It encodes CASIPGGYNSPLHF.

This clonotype was seen only a few times. The CDR3 DNA reads TGTGCCAGCAGTACTGGAGTACTAAGCACAGATACGCAGTATTTT. Translating it yields CASSTGVLSTDTQYF. This chain connects TRBV7-6 to TRBJ2-3; D is uncertain. Trimming removed 6 bases at V and 0 bases at J, with 13 bases between. The CDR3 spans 15 residues. Germline CDR1 and CDR2: SGHVS and FNYEAQ.

The table lists this clonotype with many counts. This chain joins TRBV6-2 or TRBV6-3 and TRBJ1-2, with 10 bases matching TRBD1. There are 14 residues in the CDR3. V gave up 5 bases and J gave up 1 base; unmatched junction bases: 1. Germline CDR1 is MNHEY and CDR2 is SVGEGT. The CDR3 here is CASSRDRGNYGYTF. CDR3 sequence (DNA): TGTGCCAGCAGTCGGGACAGGGGTAACTATGGCTACACCTTC.

In this sample, this clonotype turned up a few times. The CDR3 sequence: CSVSGTQNYGYTF. The CDR3 nucleotides are TGCAGCGTCTCCGGGACGCAGAACTATGGCTACACCTTC. The chain recombines TRBV29-1 with TRBJ1-2; possible D gene TRBD1, 5 bases. CDR1 is SQVTM and CDR2 is ANQGSEA in the germline V gene. The CDR3 length is 13 residues. V was shortened by 6 bases and J by 2 bases, with 13 bases between the two germline ends.

This clonotype turned up a few times. The rearrangement joins TRBV6-2 or TRBV6-3 to TRBJ1-6; a weak D match, TRBD1 (6 bases). Germline assignment: CDR1 MNHEY and CDR2 SVGEGT. V lost 2 bases to trimming and J lost 6 bases, with 11 bases between them. The CDR3 is made up of 15 amino acids. The CDR3 DNA follows: TGTGCCAGCAGTTACGAGACAGGTGGTAATTCACCCCTCCACTTT. It translates to CASSYETGGNSPLHF.